The 20 T cell receptor beta chains below were found in one sample sequenced in a study of blood T cell repertoires in COVID-19. Assay used: immunoSEQ multiplex PCR; TCRdb lists only in-frame clones, some missing. Of tens of thousands of clones listed, 75% to 80% are singletons. Sequenced sample: peripheral blood. These receptors were taken from a middle-aged man with active or convalescent COVID-19.

Only one count was recorded for this clone. V and J are TRBV10-2 and TRBJ2-3; a possible D gene is TRBD2 (7 bases). Germline V gene data show CDR1 as WSHSY and CDR2 as SAAADI. There are 13 residues in the CDR3. Trimming removed 2 bases from V and 6 bases from J, with 9 bases in between. CDR3 amino acids: CASSEGRGDTQYF. CDR3 sequence (DNA): TGCGCCAGCAGTGAGGGGAGGGGGGATACGCAGTATTTT.

This chain links TRBV5-4 with TRBJ1-3, with D perhaps TRBD1 (5 bases). Germline V gene data show CDR1 as SGHNT and CDR2 as YYREEE (reference sequence). Trimming left V 0 bases short and J 4 bases short, with 5 bases between. The CDR3 sequence is 13 residues long. CDR3 bases: TGTGCCAGCAGCTTGGCAGGGGGAAACACCATATATTTT. It codes for CASSLAGGNTIYF.

The V and J genes are TRBV7-2 and TRBJ1-4, with TRBD1 matching over 10 bases. The length of the CDR3 is 14 residues. Germline V gene sequence: CDR1 SGHTA, CDR2 FQGNSA. V shed 5 bases, J shed 4 bases, and the junction held 1 base outside the gene matches. CDR3 protein: CASSGDRGNEKLFF. The CDR3 DNA reads TGTGCCAGCAGCGGGGACAGGGGTAATGAAAAACTGTTTTTT.

The V gene is TRBV19, the J gene TRBJ1-2, with 7 bases fitting TRBD1. J was trimmed by 3 bases and V by 4 bases; bases with no gene match: 5. This CDR3 has 14 residues. Germline V gene lookup returns CDR1 LNHDA and CDR2 SQIVND (reference sequence). The CDR3 DNA reads as TGTGCCAGTAGTACCCAACAGGGGCACTATGGCTACACCTTC. It is translated as CASSTQQGHYGYTF. Looking up the rest from reference TRBV19 and TRBJ1-2 gives the full variable domain: DGGITQSPKYLFRKEGQNVTLSCEQNLNHDAMYWYRQDPGQGLRLIYYSQIVNDFQKGDIAEGYSVSREKKESFPLTVTSAQKNPTAFYLCASSTQQGHYGYTFGSGTRLTVV.

The rearrangement links TRBV5-1 to TRBJ1-1, with TRBD1 identical over 8 bases. Losses at the gene ends were 1 base for V and 4 bases for J; bases not matched to a gene: 3. Germline values: CDR1 SGHRS, CDR2 YFSETQ. There are 14 residues in the CDR3. The CDR3 DNA reads TGCGCCAGCAGCTTGACAGGGGGAGGCACTGAAGCTTTCTTT. Translated: CASSLTGGGTEAFF.

This chain links TRBV3-1 (or the pseudogene TRBV3-2) with TRBJ1-2, with 8 bases aligning to TRBD1. In germline, CDR1 is LGHDT, CDR2 YNNKEL (reference sequence). V was pared by 1 base and J by 7 bases, with 5 bases of the junction left unmatched. This CDR3 contains 14 residues. The CDR3 region is CASSQADREGGYTF. The CDR3 DNA reads as TGTGCCAGCAGCCAAGCGGACAGGGAGGGTGGCTACACCTTC.

This rearrangement joins TRBV2 to TRBJ1-2, with 7 bases aligning to TRBD1. Germline loops: CDR1 SNHLY, CDR2 FYNNEI. The CDR3 sequence is 12 residues long. The V and J ends lost 8 bases and 4 bases, in that order; junction bases with no gene match: 4. The chain's CDR3 is CASADRIYGYTF. The CDR3, as DNA: TGTGCCAGCGCGGACAGGATCTATGGCTACACCTTC.

The chain has TRBV19 and TRBJ2-2, with 8 bases that match TRBD1. This CDR3 contains 16 residues. Germline CDR1 reads LNHDA; CDR2 reads SQIVND (reference sequence). J gave up 2 bases and V 6 bases, and 8 bases lay outside the gene matches. CDR3 nucleotides: TGTGCCAGTAGAAGAGGACAGGGTTTTAACACCGGGGAGCTGTTTTTT. Translating it yields CASRRGQGFNTGELFF. Full variable domain (missing parts from reference TRBV19 and TRBJ2-2): DGGITQSPKYLFRKEGQNVTLSCEQNLNHDAMYWYRQDPGQGLRLIYYSQIVNDFQKGDIAEGYSVSREKKESFPLTVTSAQKNPTAFYLCASRRGQGFNTGELFFGEGSRLTVL.

The genes are TRBV14 and TRBJ2-6; D is undetermined. Trimming removed 0 bases from V and 3 bases from J, with 9 bases in between. The CDR3 is 16 amino acids. Germline V gene sequence: CDR1 SGHDN, CDR2 FVKESK. CDR3 protein: CASSQDLGLGANVLTF. The CDR3 DNA is TGTGCCAGCAGCCAAGATCTAGGTCTTGGGGCCAACGTCCTGACTTTC.

This clone was observed a single time. The chain carries TRBV5-6 and TRBJ2-4, with no clear D. The germline V gene encodes CDR1 SGHDT and CDR2 YYEEEE. Trimming removed 0 bases from V and 6 bases from J, with 7 bases in between. The CDR3 loop spans 13 amino acids. CDR3 sequence: CASSLAGPNIQYF. CDR3 sequence (DNA): TGTGCCAGCAGCTTGGCCGGTCCAAACATTCAGTACTTC.

V usage is TRBV27 and J usage is TRBJ1-2, with D possibly TRBD1 on 5 matching bases. This CDR3 comprises 15 residues. Trimming took 6 bases from V and 0 from J, leaving 14 bases between them. Germline CDR1 is MNHEY and CDR2 is SMNVEV (reference sequence). CDR3 nucleotide sequence: TGTGCCAGCAGATTAACAGGACCAGCTAACTATGGCTACACCTTC. This sequence encodes CASRLTGPANYGYTF.

This rearrangement joins TRBV19 to TRBJ2-1; 9 positions match TRBD2. Trimming cost V 7 bases and J 5 bases; bases outside gene matches: 9. The CDR3 has 15 amino acids. Germline CDR1 reads LNHDA; CDR2 reads SQIVND (reference sequence). The CDR3 reads CASNSLAGQNNEQFF. The CDR3 nucleotides read TGTGCCAGTAATTCCCTAGCGGGACAGAACAATGAGCAGTTCTTC.

This clone was found a few times. The chain is built from TRBV7-8 and TRBJ1-2; D is perhaps TRBD1 (5 bases). The germline CDR1 and CDR2 sequences are SGHVS and FQNEAQ. This CDR3 region has 14 residues. Trimming pared 3 bases from V and 4 bases from J, leaving 12 bases between. The CDR3 loop reads CASSLVRGSYGYTF. CDR3 DNA: TGTGCCAGCAGCTTGGTTAGGGGTAGCTATGGCTACACCTTC.

This clone appeared a single time. The chain combines TRBV3-1 (or the pseudogene TRBV3-2) with TRBJ1-6, with a tentative D call TRBD1 (5 bases). CDR3 size: 13 residues. Looked up from germline, CDR1 is LGHDT and CDR2 is YNNKEL (reference sequence). Trimming cost V 3 bases and J 10 bases, with 10 bases left between them. The CDR3 protein is CASSQGGFSPLHF. Written as DNA, the CDR3 is TGTGCCAGCAGCCAGGGGGGTTTCTCACCCCTCCACTTT.

The chain has TRBV6-4 and TRBJ2-1, with 11 nucleotides matching TRBD2. Unmatched junction bases numbered 4, after V lost 6 bases and J lost 6 bases. The CDR3 totals 14 residues. Germline V gene sequence: CDR1 MRHNA, CDR2 SNTAGT. The CDR3 bases are TGTGCCAGCAGCCTAGCGGGAGGCACCAATGAGCAGTTCTTC. Protein product: CASSLAGGTNEQFF.

The rearrangement links TRBV19 to TRBJ1-2; the D gene is possibly TRBD1 (5 bases). The germline V and J ends were trimmed by 9 bases and 8 bases, with 22 bases remaining between them. Per the germline V gene, CDR1 is LNHDA and CDR2 is SQIVND (reference sequence). CDR3 size: 14 residues. The CDR3 nucleotides are TGTGCCAGCCTTAGAGATCCGGGACTGCGCGGCTACACCTTC. Protein product: CASLRDPGLRGYTF.

V and J are TRBV4-1 and TRBJ2-7, with D hard to call. There are 14 residues in the CDR3. Trimming took off 1 base at V and 2 bases at J, with 9 bases between the two ends. CDR1 is MGHRA, CDR2 YSYEKL, per germline. The CDR3 spells CASSQGFGAYEQYF. CDR3 coding DNA: TGCGCCAGCAGCCAAGGATTCGGAGCCTACGAGCAGTACTTC.

The chain has TRBV15 and TRBJ2-3; 7 bases align to TRBD2. V lost 8 bases to trimming and J lost 6 bases; unmatched junction nucleotides: 11. Looked up from germline, CDR1 is LNHNV and CDR2 is YYDKDF (reference sequence). There are 14 residues in the CDR3. CDR3 residues: CATHLGPGGDTQYF. The CDR3 nucleotides are TGTGCCACCCACCTGGGGCCCGGGGGGGATACGCAGTATTTT.

This clone was counted between two and nine times. V gene TRBV14 combines with J gene TRBJ1-2, with D unclear. The V and J ends lost 0 bases and 8 bases respectively, with 7 bases between them. Per germline, CDR1 SGHDN and CDR2 FVKESK. The CDR3 has 12 amino acids. CDR3 DNA: TGTGCCAGCAGCCAAGAGAGGATCGGCTACACCTTC. This gives the protein CASSQERIGYTF.

The chain combines TRBV23-1 with TRBJ1-4; D ambiguous. TRBV23-1 counts as an open reading frame of uncertain function. CDR3 length equals 14 residues. With 2 bases removed from V and 4 bases from J, the gap between germline ends came to 8 bases. The CDR3 reads CASSQRQVNEKLFF. The DNA for the CDR3 is TGCGCCAGCAGTCAAAGGCAGGTTAATGAAAAACTGTTTTTT.